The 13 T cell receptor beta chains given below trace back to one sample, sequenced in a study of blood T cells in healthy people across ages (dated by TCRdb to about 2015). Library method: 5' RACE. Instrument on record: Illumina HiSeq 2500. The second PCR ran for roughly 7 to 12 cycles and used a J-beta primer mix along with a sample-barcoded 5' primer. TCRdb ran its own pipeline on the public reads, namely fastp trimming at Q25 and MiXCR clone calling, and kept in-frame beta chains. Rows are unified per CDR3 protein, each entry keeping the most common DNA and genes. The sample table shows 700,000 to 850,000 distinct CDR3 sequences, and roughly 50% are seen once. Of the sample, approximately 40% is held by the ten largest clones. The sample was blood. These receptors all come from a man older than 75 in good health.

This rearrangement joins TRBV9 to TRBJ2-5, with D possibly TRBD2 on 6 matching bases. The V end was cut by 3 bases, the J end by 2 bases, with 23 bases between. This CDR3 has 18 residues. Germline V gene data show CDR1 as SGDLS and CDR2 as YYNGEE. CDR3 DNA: TGTGCCAGCAGCGCCTCCCATCCGGGACTCATGACTCAAGAGACCCAGTACTTC. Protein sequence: CASSASHPGLMTQETQYF.

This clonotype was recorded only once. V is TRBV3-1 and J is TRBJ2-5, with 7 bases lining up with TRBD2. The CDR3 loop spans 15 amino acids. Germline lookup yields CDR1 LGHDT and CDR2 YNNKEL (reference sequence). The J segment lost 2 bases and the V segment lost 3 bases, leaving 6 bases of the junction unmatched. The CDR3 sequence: CASSQKGGHQETQYF. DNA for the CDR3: TGTGCCAGCAGCCAGAAGGGAGGGCATCAAGAGACCCAGTACTTC.

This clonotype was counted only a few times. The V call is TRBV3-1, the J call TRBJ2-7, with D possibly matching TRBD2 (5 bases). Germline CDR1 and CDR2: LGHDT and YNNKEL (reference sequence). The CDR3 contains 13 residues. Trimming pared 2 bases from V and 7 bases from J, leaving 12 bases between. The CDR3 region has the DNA TGTGCCAGCAGCCAAACCGGGAAGGGAGAGCAGTACTTC. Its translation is CASSQTGKGEQYF.

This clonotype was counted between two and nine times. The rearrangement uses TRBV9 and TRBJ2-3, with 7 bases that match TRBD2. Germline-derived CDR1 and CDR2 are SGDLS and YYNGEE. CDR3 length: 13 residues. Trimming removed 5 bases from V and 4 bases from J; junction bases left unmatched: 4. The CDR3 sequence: CASRGGSADTQYF. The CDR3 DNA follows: TGTGCCAGCAGAGGCGGGAGTGCAGATACGCAGTATTTT.

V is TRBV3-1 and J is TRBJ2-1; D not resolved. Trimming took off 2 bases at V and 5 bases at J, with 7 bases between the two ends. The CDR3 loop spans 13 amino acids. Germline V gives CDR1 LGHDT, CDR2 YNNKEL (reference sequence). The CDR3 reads CASSQRFNNEQFF. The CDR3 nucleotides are TGTGCCAGCAGCCAAAGATTCAACAATGAGCAGTTCTTC.

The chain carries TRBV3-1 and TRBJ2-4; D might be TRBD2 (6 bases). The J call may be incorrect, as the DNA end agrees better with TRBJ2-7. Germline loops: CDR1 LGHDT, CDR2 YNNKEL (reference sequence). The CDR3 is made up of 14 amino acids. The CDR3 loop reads CASSQMTGAYEQYF. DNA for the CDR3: TGTGCCAGCAGCCAAATGACGGGGGCCTACGAGCAGTACTTC.

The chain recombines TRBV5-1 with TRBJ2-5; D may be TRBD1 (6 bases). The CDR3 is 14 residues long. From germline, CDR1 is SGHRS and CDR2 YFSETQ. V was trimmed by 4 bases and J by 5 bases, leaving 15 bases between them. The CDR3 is CASSDQGQQETQYF. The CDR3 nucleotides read TGCGCCAGCAGCGACCAGGGGCAGCAGGAGACCCAGTACTTC.

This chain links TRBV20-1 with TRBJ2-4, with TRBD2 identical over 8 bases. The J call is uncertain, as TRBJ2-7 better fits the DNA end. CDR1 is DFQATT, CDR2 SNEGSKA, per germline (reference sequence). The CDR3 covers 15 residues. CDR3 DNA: TGCAGTGCCCCGGGTGGTGGACTAGCCTTCTACGAGCAGTACTTC. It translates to CSAPGGGLAFYEQYF.

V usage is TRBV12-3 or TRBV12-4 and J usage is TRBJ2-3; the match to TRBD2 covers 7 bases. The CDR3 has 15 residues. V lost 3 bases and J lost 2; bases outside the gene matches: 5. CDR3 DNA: TGTGCCAGCAGTTTCCTAGCGGCCCCCACAGATACGCAGTATTTT. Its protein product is CASSFLAAPTDTQYF.

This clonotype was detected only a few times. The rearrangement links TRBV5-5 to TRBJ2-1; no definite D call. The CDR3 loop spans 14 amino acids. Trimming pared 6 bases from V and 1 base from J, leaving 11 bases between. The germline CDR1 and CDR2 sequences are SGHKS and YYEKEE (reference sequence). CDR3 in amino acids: CASTPRVSYNEQFF. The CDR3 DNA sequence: TGTGCCAGCACCCCAAGGGTTTCCTACAATGAGCAGTTCTTC.

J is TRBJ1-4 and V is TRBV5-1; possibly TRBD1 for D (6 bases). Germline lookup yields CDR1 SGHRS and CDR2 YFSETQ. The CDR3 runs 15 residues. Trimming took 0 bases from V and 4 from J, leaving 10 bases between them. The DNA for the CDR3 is TGCGCCAGCAGCTTGGAAGTAGGGGGTAATGAAAAACTGTTTTTT. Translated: CASSLEVGGNEKLFF.

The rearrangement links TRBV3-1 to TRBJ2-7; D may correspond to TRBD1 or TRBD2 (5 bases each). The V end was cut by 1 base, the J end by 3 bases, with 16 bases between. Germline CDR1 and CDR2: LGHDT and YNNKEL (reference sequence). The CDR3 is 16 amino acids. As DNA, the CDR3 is TGTGCCAGCAGCCAAGGGACCCCGGGACCGATCTACGAGCAGTACTTC. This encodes CASSQGTPGPIYEQYF.

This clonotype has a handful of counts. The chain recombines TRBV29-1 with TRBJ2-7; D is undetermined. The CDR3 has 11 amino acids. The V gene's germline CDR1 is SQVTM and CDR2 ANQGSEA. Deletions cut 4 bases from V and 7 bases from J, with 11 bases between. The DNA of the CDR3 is TGCAGCGTTGTAGGTCAGACGGAGCAGTACTTC. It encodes CSVVGQTEQYF.